One sample yielded the 10 T cell receptor beta chains listed below, sequenced in a study of blood T cell repertoires in COVID-19. Profiling relied on immunoSEQ multiplex PCR, and the TCRdb table lists in-frame clones only, not all of them. This table holds approximately 200,000 clones, about 81% found once. The material sequenced was peripheral blood. All receptors derive from a woman older than 75 with COVID-19, enrolled during active disease.

The chain joins TRBV2 to TRBJ1-2; D gene uncertain. The CDR3 sequence is 15 residues long. Germline V CDR1 and CDR2: SNHLY, FYNNEI. The V gene lost 6 bases and the J gene lost 8 bases, with 22 bases spanning the gap. DNA for the CDR3: TGTGCCAGCAGAGGTGGGGAAGGGAGGATCGGGGGCTACACCTTC. It specifies CASRGGEGRIGGYTF.

The rearrangement joins TRBV18 to TRBJ2-2; D is possibly TRBD2 (5 bases). Germline assignment: CDR1 KGHSH and CDR2 LQKENI. The CDR3 has 15 amino acids. Trimming pared 4 bases from V and 5 bases from J, leaving 14 bases between. This CDR3 reads CASSLGLPWTGELFF. CDR3 nucleotide sequence: TGTGCCAGCTCACTAGGACTGCCGTGGACCGGGGAGCTGTTTTTT.

The J gene is TRBJ1-2, the V gene TRBV6-5, with D uncertain. Germline V lookup: CDR1 MNHEY, CDR2 SVGAGI. CDR3 length: 15 residues. The ends were cut back, 0 bases at V and 2 bases at J, with 10 bases in the middle. The CDR3 nucleotides read TGTGCCAGCAGTTACTCGATTACGGGGAACTATGGCTACACCTTC. It translates to CASSYSITGNYGYTF.

The J gene is TRBJ2-1, the V gene TRBV3-1 (or the pseudogene TRBV3-2), with 9 bases lining up with TRBD2. The CDR3 covers 17 residues. Germline V lookup: CDR1 LGHDT, CDR2 YNNKEL (reference sequence). V shed 2 bases and J 5 bases; nucleotides not matched to a gene: 10. For the CDR3, the DNA is TGTGCCAGCAGCCAATCCATCGGGACTAGCTTCGACAATGAGCAGTTCTTC. This encodes CASSQSIGTSFDNEQFF.

Only one count was recorded for this clone. This chain uses TRBV7-3 with TRBJ2-5; 8 bases line up with TRBD2. Trimming took 5 bases from V and 4 from J; bases not matched to a gene: 12. This CDR3 has 16 amino acids. Germline assignment: CDR1 SGHTA and CDR2 FQGTGA. CDR3 nucleotides: TGTGCCAGCAGCCAACGGGGGGGAGCTCGTTTAGAGACCCAGTACTTC. Amino acids: CASSQRGGARLETQYF. The full variable domain, in which reference TRBV7-3 and TRBJ2-5 provide the parts outside the CDR3, is GAGVSQTPSNKVTEKGKYVELRCDPISGHTALYWYRQSLGQGPEFLIYFQGTGAADDSGLPNDRFFAVRPEGSVSTLKIQRTERGDSAVYLCASSQRGGARLETQYFGPGTRLLVL.

This sequence joins TRBV28 and TRBJ1-6; D unclear. In germline, CDR1 is MDHEN, CDR2 SYDVKM. Trimming cost V 5 bases and J 8 bases, with 7 bases left between them. CDR3 size: 12 residues. In nucleotides, the CDR3 is TGTGCCAGCAGTATACAGTATTCACCCCTCCACTTT. This codes for CASSIQYSPLHF.

This sequence joins TRBV5-1 and TRBJ2-7; 8 nucleotides align to TRBD1. The CDR3 is 14 amino acids. The V gene's germline CDR1 is SGHRS and CDR2 YFSETQ. The V gene end was trimmed by 1 base and the J gene end by 5 bases; junction bases not matched to a gene: 5. This CDR3 reads CASSLQGAGDEQYF. The CDR3 coding sequence is TGCGCCAGCAGCTTGCAGGGGGCGGGCGACGAGCAGTACTTC.

This chain connects TRBV3-1 (or the pseudogene TRBV3-2) to TRBJ2-5; 7 nucleotides match TRBD2. Germline-derived CDR1 and CDR2 are LGHDT and YNNKEL (reference sequence). This CDR3 spans 14 amino acids. V trimming: 3 bases; J trimming: 4 bases; junction bases outside the gene matches: 5. The CDR3 loop reads CASSQRGGVETQYF. The CDR3 DNA reads TGTGCCAGCAGCCAGAGGGGAGGGGTAGAGACCCAGTACTTC.

The chain carries TRBV18 and TRBJ2-3, with 15 positions matching TRBD2. The germline CDR1 and CDR2 sequences are KGHSH and LQKENI. The J segment lost 3 bases and the V segment lost 3 bases, leaving 13 bases of the junction unmatched. The CDR3 sequence is 20 residues long. The CDR3, as DNA: TGTGCCAGCTCACCTCGCGGACTAGCGGGAGGGCCAGGGAGTACAGATACGCAGTATTTT. Translating it yields CASSPRGLAGGPGSTDTQYF.

The chain employs TRBV4-3 and TRBJ2-3; D is ambiguous. The CDR3 spans 15 residues. V was cut by 1 base and J by 2 bases, with 10 bases left in between. Germline assignment: CDR1 LGHNA and CDR2 YSLEER. The CDR3 DNA reads as TGCGCCAGCAGCCAAGGCAGGTTTTCCACAGATACGCAGTATTTT. Protein sequence: CASSQGRFSTDTQYF.